One and the same sample provided the 25 T cell receptor beta chains below, sequenced in a study of cytomegalovirus exposure and HLA in healthy donors. The PCR contained 60 Vbeta and 13 Jbeta primers. TCRdb's table, derived via immunoSEQ multiplex PCR, lists solely in-frame clones and lacks some. Here the sample spans roughly 130,000 clones, roughly four fifths being singletons. Sequences were obtained from PBMCs. Receptor source: a girl under 10 years old in good health and CMV-seronegative.

The rearrangement joins TRBV27 to TRBJ2-5; 10 bases fit TRBD2. This CDR3 contains 13 residues. Trimming took 6 bases from V and 5 from J; bases not matched to a gene: 3. Germline loops: CDR1 MNHEY, CDR2 SMNVEV (reference sequence). In DNA, the CDR3 is TGTGCCAGCAGAGCGGGGGGGCCGGAGACCCAGTACTTC. Translation: CASRAGGPETQYF.

This chain joins TRBV6-1 and TRBJ2-7; 12 bases match TRBD2. The CDR3 runs to 15 residues. V lost 4 bases to trimming and J lost 2 bases; unmatched junction nucleotides: 3. Per the germline V gene, CDR1 is MNHNS and CDR2 is SASEGT. The CDR3 loop is CASSASGGETYEQYF. CDR3 DNA: TGTGCCAGCAGTGCTAGCGGGGGGGAGACCTACGAGCAGTACTTC.

The chain recombines TRBV5-4 with TRBJ1-2; D is undetermined. CDR1 and CDR2 from the germline V gene are SGHNT and YYREEE (reference sequence). The CDR3 sequence is 16 residues long. V was trimmed by 4 bases and J by 0 bases, leaving 16 bases between them. This chain's CDR3 is CASSHPSRETNYGYTF. The CDR3 DNA is TGTGCCAGCAGCCACCCCAGCCGGGAGACTAACTATGGCTACACCTTC.

The chain carries TRBV4-2 and TRBJ1-2; 7 nucleotides line up with TRBD1. This CDR3 has 15 amino acids. Unmatched junction bases numbered 6, after V lost 1 base and J lost 4 bases. In germline, CDR1 is LGHNA, CDR2 YNFKEQ. CDR3 loop: CASSQGGGGGYGYTF. CDR3 sequence (DNA): TGTGCCAGCAGCCAAGGAGGAGGGGGCGGCTATGGCTACACCTTC.

This clone came up once. The CDR3 DNA sequence: TGTGCCAGCAGTTACGGCGGGACAGGGTCCTACGAGCAGTACTTC. This translates into CASSYGGTGSYEQYF. The V call is TRBV6-5, the J call TRBJ2-7; the match to TRBD1 covers 9 bases. Germline CDR1 is MNHEY and CDR2 is SVGAGI. The CDR3 length is 15 residues. Unmatched junction bases numbered 3, after V lost 2 bases and J lost 1 base.

The rearrangement links TRBV21-1 to TRBJ2-5; whether TRBD2, the table's D call, matches the DNA was not checked. TRBV21-1 constitutes a pseudogene. The CDR3 extends over 18 amino acids. In nucleotides, the CDR3 is TGTGCCAGCAGCAAAGGGGGGGCTAGCGGGAGACCTCAAGAGACCCAGTACTTC. Protein: CASSKGGASGRPQETQYF.

This clone has only one observation. CDR3 amino acids: CASSYFRDRGTYEQYF. In DNA form, the CDR3 reads TGTGCCAGCAGTTACTTTCGGGACAGGGGGACCTACGAGCAGTACTTC. The rearrangement joins TRBV6-5 to TRBJ2-7; TRBD1 agrees at 11 bases. The V gene's germline CDR1 is MNHEY and CDR2 SVGAGI. Unmatched junction bases numbered 4, after V lost 1 base and J lost 2 bases. This CDR3 spans 16 amino acids.

The chain combines TRBV5-1 with TRBJ2-7, with 10 positions matching TRBD2. Trimming removed 4 bases from V and 4 bases from J; junction bases left unmatched: 8. Germline lookup yields CDR1 SGHRS and CDR2 YFSETQ. The CDR3 sequence is 15 residues long. CDR3 nucleotide sequence: TGCGCCAGCAGCGCAGCTAGCGGGAGTTTATACGAGCAGTACTTC. It specifies CASSAASGSLYEQYF.

Written as DNA, the CDR3 is TGTGCCAGCAGCCCATGGACTAGCGGGAGAGGCCACTACTACGAGCAGTACTTC. Protein product: CASSPWTSGRGHYYEQYF. The chain has TRBV11-2 and TRBJ2-7; 13 positions agree with TRBD2. The CDR3 extends over 18 amino acids. Germline CDR1 SGHAT, CDR2 FQNNGV. J was trimmed by 3 bases and V by 5 bases; bases with no gene match: 13.

This clone showed up just once. The chain combines TRBV30 with TRBJ1-1, with TRBD1 matching over 8 bases. CDR3 length equals 12 residues. The V and J ends lost 4 bases and 8 bases, in that order; junction bases with no gene match: 6. Germline loops: CDR1 GTSNPN, CDR2 SVGIG (reference sequence). DNA of the CDR3: TGTGCCTGGAACTTCGGACAGGGAGAAGCTTTCTTT. Encoded protein: CAWNFGQGEAFF.

V is TRBV28 and J is TRBJ1-5, with D uncertain. V dropped 7 bases and J dropped 2 bases, with 12 bases sitting between them. Germline V gene sequence: CDR1 MDHEN, CDR2 SYDVKM. The CDR3 is 14 amino acids. This CDR3 reads CASTESRGNQPQHF. DNA for the CDR3: TGTGCCAGCACCGAATCAAGAGGCAATCAGCCCCAGCATTTT.

The genes are TRBV27 and TRBJ2-7, with 11 bases lining up with TRBD1. Germline CDR1 is MNHEY and CDR2 is SMNVEV (reference sequence). This CDR3 is built from 16 residues. The trim removed 6 bases at V and 3 bases at J, leaving 10 bases unmatched. Here the CDR3 DNA reads TGTGCCAGCAGCCTTATTGGGACAGGGGGGATCTACGAGCAGTACTTC. This sequence encodes CASSLIGTGGIYEQYF.

The chain carries TRBV7-9 and TRBJ1-1; 9 bases line up with TRBD1. CDR1 is SEHNR, CDR2 FQNEAQ, per germline (reference sequence). This CDR3 is built from 12 residues. Trimming at V came to 3 bases and at J to 10 bases, leaving 3 bases not matched to a gene. The CDR3 bases are TGTGCCAGCAGCTTTCCGGACAGGGGAGCTTTCTTT. It specifies CASSFPDRGAFF. The full variable domain, rest sourced from reference TRBV7-9 and TRBJ1-1, is DTGVSQNPRHKITKRGQNVTFRCDPISEHNRLYWYRQTLGQGPEFLTYFQNEAQLEKSRLLSDRFSAERPKGSFSTLEIQRTEQGDSAMYLCASSFPDRGAFFGQGTRLTVV.

J is TRBJ2-1 and V is TRBV10-3; no clear D gene. CDR1 is ENHRY and CDR2 is SYGVKD in the germline V gene. V was clipped by 2 bases and J by 8 bases, with 13 bases between them. This CDR3 region has 14 residues. The CDR3 is CAISEKWSDDEQFF. The DNA of the CDR3 is TGTGCCATCAGTGAGAAATGGAGTGACGATGAGCAGTTCTTC.

CDR3 sequence reads: CASSTDRVIYGYTF. CDR3 nucleotides: TGTGCCAGCAGCACGGACAGGGTAATCTATGGCTACACCTTC. The chain has TRBV28 and TRBJ1-2, with TRBD1 matching 8 bases. The CDR3 has 14 residues. With V trimmed by 6 bases and J by 4 bases, 7 bases remained unmatched. The germline V gene has CDR1 MDHEN and CDR2 SYDVKM.

This chain uses TRBV15 with TRBJ2-2; 12 nucleotides align to TRBD2. The CDR3 length is 20 residues. Trimming removed 1 base from V and 0 bases from J; junction bases left unmatched: 9. Germline-derived CDR1 and CDR2 are LNHNV and YYDKDF (reference sequence). CDR3 sequence: CATSRGLAGDPKANTGELFF. DNA for the CDR3: TGTGCCACCAGCAGAGGACTAGCGGGGGACCCAAAAGCGAACACCGGGGAGCTGTTTTTT.

V gene TRBV5-1 combines with J gene TRBJ2-7; D unresolved. This CDR3 is 15 amino acids long. Germline V gene sequence: CDR1 SGHRS, CDR2 YFSETQ. V was trimmed by 4 bases and J by 0 bases, leaving 14 bases between them. The CDR3 here is CASSGGSSNSYEQYF. As DNA, the CDR3 is TGCGCCAGCAGCGGCGGATCGAGTAACTCCTACGAGCAGTACTTC.

This clone was seen just once. The chain couples TRBV27 to TRBJ2-5; 8 positions agree with TRBD1. V lost 6 bases and J lost 2; bases outside the gene matches: 5. CDR3 length equals 14 residues. CDR1 and CDR2 (germline): MNHEY, SMNVEV (reference sequence). The CDR3 is CASRYQGAQETQYF. Here the CDR3 DNA reads TGTGCCAGCAGATATCAGGGGGCTCAAGAGACCCAGTACTTC.

The genes are TRBV6-1 and TRBJ2-5; D remains unclear. The DNA end is a closer match to TRBJ2-7, so the J assignment may be wrong. This CDR3 has 14 amino acids. Germline lookup yields CDR1 MNHNS and CDR2 SASEGT. The CDR3: CASSEAGSSYEQYF. The CDR3 bases are TGTGCCAGCAGTGAGGCAGGTAGTTCCTACGAGCAGTACTTC.

This chain joins TRBV7-6 and TRBJ2-1, with D possibly being TRBD1 (5 bases). Germline CDR1 and CDR2: SGHVS and FNYEAQ. V lost 1 base and J 11 bases, leaving 12 bases between the germline ends. The CDR3 extends over 13 amino acids. The CDR3 protein is CASSLDRQSQQFF. In DNA, the CDR3 is TGTGCCAGCAGCTTAGACCGACAGAGCCAGCAGTTCTTC.

In DNA form, the CDR3 reads TGTGCCAGCTCACCACTCGGGACAGGGGGCTACACCTTC. This encodes CASSPLGTGGYTF. The chain couples TRBV18 to TRBJ1-2; 9 bases align to TRBD1. The V segment lost 1 base and the J segment 8 bases; nucleotides outside the gene matches: 2. The CDR3 is 13 residues long. Germline lookup yields CDR1 KGHSH and CDR2 LQKENI.

V usage is TRBV7-9 and J usage is TRBJ1-2; 9 bases align to TRBD1. Germline assignment: CDR1 SEHNR and CDR2 FQNEAQ (reference sequence). Germline trimming cut 5 bases from V and 8 bases from J; bases unmatched to any gene: 6. The CDR3 extends over 13 amino acids. Written as DNA, the CDR3 is TGTGCCAGCAGCGGAGGACAGGGGAGAGGCTACACCTTC. Translating gives CASSGGQGRGYTF.

This chain joins TRBV25-1 and TRBJ1-2; 8 bases align to TRBD1. CDR1 and CDR2 (germline): MGHDK, SYGVNS. The ends lost 3 bases at V and 4 bases at J; junction bases unmatched: 7. The CDR3 extends over 15 amino acids. The CDR3: CASSDSRTGLYGYTF. The CDR3 DNA reads as TGTGCCAGCAGTGATTCAAGGACAGGGCTCTATGGCTACACCTTC.

The V and J genes are TRBV6-4 and TRBJ2-2; 10 bases match TRBD2. The V gene's germline CDR1 is MRHNA and CDR2 SNTAGT. The CDR3 extends over 15 amino acids. V was pared by 6 bases and J by 8 bases, with 9 bases of the junction left unmatched. The CDR3 protein is CASSSLAGVAGELFF. Written as DNA, the CDR3 is TGTGCCAGCAGCAGTCTAGCGGGAGTAGCGGGGGAGCTGTTTTTT.

The V call is TRBV6-1, the J call TRBJ2-7; the match to TRBD2 covers 9 bases. CDR3 length: 14 residues. Germline V gives CDR1 MNHNS, CDR2 SASEGT. Unmatched junction bases numbered 4, after V lost 3 bases and J lost 4 bases. The CDR3 sequence: CASSETSGQYEQYF. The CDR3 DNA is TGTGCCAGCAGTGAGACTAGCGGCCAATACGAGCAGTACTTC.